This paragraph covers one TCR beta chain sequence. This clonotype was observed at least ten times. Its cognate antigen has yet to be identified. No much larger clonotype is one base removed from it; base qualities were not supplied. These data come from a study of regulatory T cells in long-lasting Graves disease (dated by TCRdb to the early 2020s). For context, the study as a whole: Newly diagnosed Graves' disease patients had taken antithyroid drugs for less than 3 months. Persistent Graves' disease patients were compared with newly diagnosed Graves' disease patients by peripheral blood TCR sequencing and RNA sequencing. The study was registered as a clinical trial and conducted in China. A total of 33 samples were covered by TCR sequencing, comprising some 13 persistent and roughly 20 newly diagnosed Graves' disease patients.

Via the germline V gene (reference sequence), CDR1 is DFQATT and CDR2 SNEGSKA. The CDR3 runs 11 amino acids, cysteine and phenylalanine included. The CDR3 DNA has 33 bases and is translated from base 1. Results and caveats for the whole study, not just this receptor: The small sample size was acknowledged by the authors as a limitation that may reduce accuracy. TRBV28, TRBJ1-2 and TRBJ2-5 were preferentially used in persistent disease, while TRBV20-1 and TRBJ2-1 were favored in newly diagnosed disease. Patients with persistent disease shared more public clonotypes (fewer than 3,000) than newly diagnosed patients did (approximately 970). Persistent Graves' disease patients showed lower TCR Shannon entropy and fewer highly expanded clones than newly diagnosed patients, suggesting clonal expansion. The study examined only peripheral blood because the primary lesion, thyroid tissue, could not be accessed. Only the TCR beta chain was sequenced and analyzed.

The time point label for this specimen denotes: newly diagnosed GD, antithyroid drugs for less than 3 months. RNA was extracted from PBMCs in TRIzol for both TCR sequencing and RNA sequencing. Graves' disease was diagnosed according to American Thyroid Association guidelines. The patients came from an endocrinology department in Xi'an, China. Each patient gave about 9.1 milliliters of peripheral blood, collected in an EDTA anticoagulant tube. Ficoll Paque Plus density gradient separation was used to isolate PBMCs, and no additional T cell sorting was done. An Agilent 2100 Bioanalyzer and agarose gel were used to check RNA quality, and a NanoDrop 2000 was used to measure RNA concentration. Library method: multiplex PCR. Instrument on record: Illumina HiSeq 4000. iRepertoire HTBI primers and Arm-PCR amplification of CDR3 regions were used to construct TCR beta libraries. Before sequencing, the PCR products underwent gel purification. Concerning the study's data processing: Across samples, around 62 TRBV and 13 to 15 TRBJ segments were identified and used for gene usage analysis of CDR3 amino acid clonotypes. COPE and FqMerger were used to merge filtered high-quality paired reads into contigs. BLAST was used to align contigs to IMGT TRBV, TRBD and TRBJ reference genes, with CDR3 defined following IMGT. Clonotypes above 0.1% frequency were classified as highly expanded clones. Shannon entropy served as the measure of repertoire diversity, while the Gini coefficient captured V-J evenness. Clonotypes shared by more than one individual were considered public. TCRdb redid the processing of the public reads, applying fastp at Q25 and MiXCR, and retained in-frame beta chains. CDR3 protein sequences are deduplicated, and each keeps its most common genes and DNA. These V and J calls originate from TCRdb's pipeline instead of the authors' own analysis. The sample table records more than 300,000 distinct CDR3 sequences; around 15% of these occur just once. The ten largest account for 20% to 25% of the sample.

These records were also assigned to another study, of T cells in Graves' hyperthyroidism and ophthalmopathy. As that second paper reports: Graves' hyperthyroidism was defined as stable when no progression to ophthalmopathy occurred over 18 months of follow-up. Hyperthyroidism patients were newly diagnosed, with disease duration under 2 months, and aged 18 to 65 years. Any patient with an uncontrolled infection, another autoimmune disease, pregnancy or lactation was excluded. Diagnoses relied on clinical symptoms, serum thyroxine and TRAb, thyroid ultrasound and orbital computed tomography. A first-round RT-PCR of the TCR CDR3 used the HTBI primer set with the Qiagen OneStep RT-PCR kit. Most expanded thyroid clonotypes (frequency above 0.001) were also found in blood, which suggests that blood repertoires may mirror thyroid immune responses. In cross-validation, a model built on a 13 V-J signature told ophthalmopathy apart from stable hyperthyroidism with roughly 87% sensitivity and roughly 83% specificity, and in testing the same model reached 80%/75%. In validation, the model predicted progression to ophthalmopathy a median of roughly 6.5 months before onset, with approximately 68% sensitivity and roughly 79% specificity. To identify distinguishing TCR V-J signatures, a discovery cohort of about 100 patients was used, comprising 43 with Graves' ophthalmopathy and around 60 with stable Graves' hyperthyroidism. An independent validation cohort of some 18 hyperthyroidism patients and roughly 16 patients who later progressed to ophthalmopathy tested prospective prediction of ophthalmopathy. The approximately 97 discovery patients were randomly divided into training and test sets at a 7:3 ratio. The study also compared thyroid tissue and blood T-cell repertoires from over 5 Graves' hyperthyroidism patients. After sampling, hyperthyroidism patients received methimazole starting at 30 mg daily, and ophthalmopathy patients received high-dose intravenous methylprednisolone. Libraries were constructed in a second round of multiplex PCR, after which size selection and purification were carried out. Libraries were sequenced paired-end with 100 bp reads on an Illumina HiSeq2000. SOAPnuke was used to process the raw data, throwing out any read that contained adapters or uncalled bases, had a mean Phred below 15, or lacked an exact constant-primer or identifier match. COPE v1.2.5 was used to merge high-quality paired reads, and clonotypes were defined as unique nucleotide sequences. Clonotypes were aligned to IMGT TRBV, TRBD and TRBJ reference segments using MiTCR v1.1. Analysis was restricted to V-J combinations with a frequency above 0.0001, which covered roughly 99% of repertoires. A TCS score was defined as the ratio of F50 (clonal expansion) to E x V (chaos), with BLOSUM62-based TCRdist applied between CDR3 peptides within each V-J. Welch's t-statistics and random forest reduced some 510 V-J features to 13, which were used in a naive Bayes classifier (R e1071). No statistical method was used to fix the sample size in advance, and group allocation was not hidden from the investigators. TCR Vbeta CDR3 sequencing of 135 peripheral blood samples (43 ophthalmopathy, roughly 72 hyperthyroidism and roughly 17 progressor patients) is reported in the paper.

Sequenced material: peripheral blood mononuclear cells (PBMCs), taken at new diagnosis, from a patient treated with antithyroid drugs. The source of this sequence is a woman aged 18-35 years with Graves disease. Donor details come from another sample of the same person, matched by shared clones. The V and J segments used are TRBV20-1 and TRBJ1-2; TRBD1 could be the D gene, as 6 bases match. The nucleotides read TGCAGGGAGGGGGGTAACTATGGCTACACCTTC. This codes for CREGGNYGYTF.